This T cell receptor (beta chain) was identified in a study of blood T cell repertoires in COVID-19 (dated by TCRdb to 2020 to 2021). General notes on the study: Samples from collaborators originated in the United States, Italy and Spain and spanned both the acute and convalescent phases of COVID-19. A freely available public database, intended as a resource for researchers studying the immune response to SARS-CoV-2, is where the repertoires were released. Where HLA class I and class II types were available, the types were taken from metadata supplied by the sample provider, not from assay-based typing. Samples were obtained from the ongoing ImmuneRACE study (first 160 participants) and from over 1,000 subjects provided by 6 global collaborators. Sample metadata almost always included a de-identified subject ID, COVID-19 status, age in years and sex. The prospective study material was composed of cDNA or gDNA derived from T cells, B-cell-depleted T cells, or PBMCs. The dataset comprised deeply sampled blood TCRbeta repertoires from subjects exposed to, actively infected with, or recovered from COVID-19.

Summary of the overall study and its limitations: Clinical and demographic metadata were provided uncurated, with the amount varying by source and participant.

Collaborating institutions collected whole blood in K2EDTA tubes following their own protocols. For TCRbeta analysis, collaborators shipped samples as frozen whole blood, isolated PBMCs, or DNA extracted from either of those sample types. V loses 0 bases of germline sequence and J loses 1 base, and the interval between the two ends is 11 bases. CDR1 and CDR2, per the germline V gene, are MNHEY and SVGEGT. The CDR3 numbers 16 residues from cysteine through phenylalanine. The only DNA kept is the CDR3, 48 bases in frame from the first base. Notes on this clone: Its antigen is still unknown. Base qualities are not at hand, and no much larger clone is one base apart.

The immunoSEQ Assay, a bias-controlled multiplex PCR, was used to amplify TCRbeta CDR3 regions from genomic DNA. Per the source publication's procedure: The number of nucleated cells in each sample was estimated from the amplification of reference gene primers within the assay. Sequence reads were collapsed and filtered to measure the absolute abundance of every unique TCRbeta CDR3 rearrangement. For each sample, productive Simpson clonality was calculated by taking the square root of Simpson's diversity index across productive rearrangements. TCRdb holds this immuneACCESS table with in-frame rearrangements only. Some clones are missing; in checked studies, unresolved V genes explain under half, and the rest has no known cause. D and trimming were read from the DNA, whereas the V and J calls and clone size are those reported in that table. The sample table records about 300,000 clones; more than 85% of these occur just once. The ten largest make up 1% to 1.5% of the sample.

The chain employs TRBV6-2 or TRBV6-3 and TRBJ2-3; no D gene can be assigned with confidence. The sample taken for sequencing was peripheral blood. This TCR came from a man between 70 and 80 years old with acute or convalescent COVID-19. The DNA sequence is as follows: TGTGCCAGCAGTTACTCGCCTAGTTTCGGCACAGATACGCAGTATTTT. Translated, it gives CASSYSPSFGTDTQYF.